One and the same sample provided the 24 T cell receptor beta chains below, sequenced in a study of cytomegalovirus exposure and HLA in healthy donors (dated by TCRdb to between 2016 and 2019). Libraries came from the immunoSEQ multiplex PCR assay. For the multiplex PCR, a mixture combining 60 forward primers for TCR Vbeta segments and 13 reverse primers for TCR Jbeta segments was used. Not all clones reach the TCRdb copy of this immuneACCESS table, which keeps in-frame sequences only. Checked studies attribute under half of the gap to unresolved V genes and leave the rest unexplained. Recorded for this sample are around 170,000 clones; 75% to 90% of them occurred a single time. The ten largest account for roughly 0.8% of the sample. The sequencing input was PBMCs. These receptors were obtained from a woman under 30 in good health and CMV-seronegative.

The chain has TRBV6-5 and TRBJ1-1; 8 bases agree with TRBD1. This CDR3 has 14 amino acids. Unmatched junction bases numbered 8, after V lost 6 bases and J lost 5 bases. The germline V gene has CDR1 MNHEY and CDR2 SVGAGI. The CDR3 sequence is CASSPPGGRTEAFF. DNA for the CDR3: TGTGCCAGCAGCCCTCCAGGGGGCAGAACTGAAGCTTTCTTT.

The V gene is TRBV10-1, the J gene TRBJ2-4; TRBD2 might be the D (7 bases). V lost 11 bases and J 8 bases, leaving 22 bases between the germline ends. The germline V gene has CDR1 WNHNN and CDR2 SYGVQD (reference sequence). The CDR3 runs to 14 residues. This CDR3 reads CASGDGEGSDIQYF. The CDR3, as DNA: TGCGCCTCAGGGGATGGGGAGGGATCGGACATTCAGTACTTC.

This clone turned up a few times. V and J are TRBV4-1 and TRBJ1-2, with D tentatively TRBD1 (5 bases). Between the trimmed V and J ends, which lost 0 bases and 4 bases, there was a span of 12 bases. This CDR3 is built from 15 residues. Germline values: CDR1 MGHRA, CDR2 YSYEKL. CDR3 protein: CASSQDQGSGYGYTF. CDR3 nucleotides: TGCGCCAGCAGCCAAGACCAGGGTAGCGGCTATGGCTACACCTTC.

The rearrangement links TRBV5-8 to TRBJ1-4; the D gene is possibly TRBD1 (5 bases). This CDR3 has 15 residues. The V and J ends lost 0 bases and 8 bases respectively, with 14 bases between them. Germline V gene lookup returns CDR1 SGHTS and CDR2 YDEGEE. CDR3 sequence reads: CASSLGTLLGEKLFF. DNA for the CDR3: TGTGCCAGCAGCTTGGGGACACTTCTAGGCGAAAAACTGTTTTTT.

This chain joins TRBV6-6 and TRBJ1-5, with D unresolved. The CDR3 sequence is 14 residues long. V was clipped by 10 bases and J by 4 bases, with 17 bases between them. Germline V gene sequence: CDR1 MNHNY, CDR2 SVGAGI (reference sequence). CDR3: CATTVTGGNQPQHF. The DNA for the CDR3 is TGTGCCACGACGGTGACTGGTGGGAATCAGCCCCAGCATTTT.

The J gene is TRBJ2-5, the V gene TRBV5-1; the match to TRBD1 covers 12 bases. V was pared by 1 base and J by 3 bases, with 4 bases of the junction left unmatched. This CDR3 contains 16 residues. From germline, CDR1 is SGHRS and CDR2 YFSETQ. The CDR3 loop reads CASSLYGTGGEETQYF. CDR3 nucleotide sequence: TGCGCCAGCAGCTTGTATGGGACAGGGGGCGAAGAGACCCAGTACTTC.

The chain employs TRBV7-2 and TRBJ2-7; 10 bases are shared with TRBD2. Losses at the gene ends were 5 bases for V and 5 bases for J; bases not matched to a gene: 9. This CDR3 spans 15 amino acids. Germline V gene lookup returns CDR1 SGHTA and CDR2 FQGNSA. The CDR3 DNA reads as TGTGCCAGCAGCCCGTGGGCTAGCGGGAGCCACGAGCAGTACTTC. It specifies CASSPWASGSHEQYF.

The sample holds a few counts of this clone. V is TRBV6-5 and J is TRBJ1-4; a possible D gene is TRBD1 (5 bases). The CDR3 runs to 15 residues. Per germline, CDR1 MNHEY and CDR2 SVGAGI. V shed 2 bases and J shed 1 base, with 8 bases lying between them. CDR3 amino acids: CASSYAGGTNEKLFF. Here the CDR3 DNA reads TGTGCCAGCAGTTACGCGGGGGGAACTAATGAAAAACTGTTTTTT.

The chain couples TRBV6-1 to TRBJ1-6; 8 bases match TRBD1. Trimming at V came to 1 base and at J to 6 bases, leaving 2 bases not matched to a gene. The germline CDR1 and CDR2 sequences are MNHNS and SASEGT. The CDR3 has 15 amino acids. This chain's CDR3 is CASSEEQGGNSPLHF. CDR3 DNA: TGTGCCAGCAGTGAAGAACAGGGGGGTAATTCACCCCTCCACTTT.

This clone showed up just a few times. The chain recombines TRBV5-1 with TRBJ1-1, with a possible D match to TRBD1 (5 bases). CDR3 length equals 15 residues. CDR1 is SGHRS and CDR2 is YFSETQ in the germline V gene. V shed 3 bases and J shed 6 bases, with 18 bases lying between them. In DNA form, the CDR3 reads TGCGCCAGCAGCTCGACCCAGGGCCCGACCGCTGAAGCTTTCTTT. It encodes CASSSTQGPTAEAFF.

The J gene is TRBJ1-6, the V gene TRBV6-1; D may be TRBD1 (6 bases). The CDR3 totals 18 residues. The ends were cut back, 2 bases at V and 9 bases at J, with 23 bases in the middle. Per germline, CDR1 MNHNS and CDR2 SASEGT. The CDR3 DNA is TGTGCCAGCAGTGAAAAAAATGATTGGGGGGGCGGCCGTTCACCCCTCCACTTT. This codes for CASSEKNDWGGGRSPLHF.

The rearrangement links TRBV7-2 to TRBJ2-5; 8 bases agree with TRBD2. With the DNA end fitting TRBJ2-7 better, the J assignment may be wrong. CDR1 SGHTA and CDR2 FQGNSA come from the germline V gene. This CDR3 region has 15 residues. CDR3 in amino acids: CASSLEAGVLNEQYF. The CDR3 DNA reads TGTGCCAGCAGCTTAGAAGCGGGAGTCCTCAACGAGCAGTACTTC.

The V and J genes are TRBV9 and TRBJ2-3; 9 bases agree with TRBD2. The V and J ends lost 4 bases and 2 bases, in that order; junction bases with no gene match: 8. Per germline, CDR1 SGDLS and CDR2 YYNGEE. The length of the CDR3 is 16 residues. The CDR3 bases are TGTGCCAGCAGCCCCCGACTAGCGGATCCCACAGATACGCAGTATTTT. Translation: CASSPRLADPTDTQYF.

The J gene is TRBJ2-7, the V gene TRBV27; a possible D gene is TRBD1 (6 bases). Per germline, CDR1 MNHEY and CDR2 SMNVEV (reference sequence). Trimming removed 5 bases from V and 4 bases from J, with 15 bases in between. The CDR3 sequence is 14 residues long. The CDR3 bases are TGTGCCAGCAGTCCGACAGGACCCGTGTACGAGCAGTACTTC. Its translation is CASSPTGPVYEQYF.

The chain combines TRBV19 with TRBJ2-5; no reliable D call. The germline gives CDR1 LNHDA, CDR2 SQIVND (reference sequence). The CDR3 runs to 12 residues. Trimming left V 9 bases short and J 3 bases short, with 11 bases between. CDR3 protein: CASMGSEETQYF. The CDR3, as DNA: TGTGCCAGCATGGGCAGTGAAGAGACCCAGTACTTC.

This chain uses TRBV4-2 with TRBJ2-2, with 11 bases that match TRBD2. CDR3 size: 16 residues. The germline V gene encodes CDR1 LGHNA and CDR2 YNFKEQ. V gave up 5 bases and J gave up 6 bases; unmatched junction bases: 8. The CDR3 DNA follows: TGTGCCAGCAGCTTCACCGGGACTAGCGGTTCCGGGGAGCTGTTTTTT. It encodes CASSFTGTSGSGELFF.

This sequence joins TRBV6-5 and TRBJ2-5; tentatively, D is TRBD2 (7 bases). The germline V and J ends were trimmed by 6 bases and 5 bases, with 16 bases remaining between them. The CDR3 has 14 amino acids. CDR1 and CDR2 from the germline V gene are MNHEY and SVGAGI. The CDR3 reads CASRSGGRVETQYF. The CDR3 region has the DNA TGTGCCAGCAGATCCGGGGGGCGGGTCGAGACCCAGTACTTC.

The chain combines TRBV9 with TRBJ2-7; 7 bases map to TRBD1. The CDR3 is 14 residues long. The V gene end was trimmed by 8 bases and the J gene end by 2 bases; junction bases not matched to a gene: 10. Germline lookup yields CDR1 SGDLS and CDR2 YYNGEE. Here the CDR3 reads CASGTGTATYEQYF. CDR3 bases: TGTGCCAGTGGGACGGGGACAGCGACCTACGAGCAGTACTTC. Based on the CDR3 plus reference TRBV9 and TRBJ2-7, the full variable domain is DSGVTQTPKHLITATGQRVTLRCSPRSGDLSVYWYQQSLDQGLQFLIQYYNGEERAKGNILERFSAQQFPDLHSELNLSSLELGDSALYFCASGTGTATYEQYFGPGTRLTVT.

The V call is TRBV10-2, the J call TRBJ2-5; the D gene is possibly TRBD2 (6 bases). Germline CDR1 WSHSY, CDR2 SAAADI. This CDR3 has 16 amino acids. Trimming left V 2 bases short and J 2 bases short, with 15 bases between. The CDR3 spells CASSERVDGGQETQYF. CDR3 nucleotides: TGCGCCAGCAGTGAGAGGGTAGACGGGGGACAAGAGACCCAGTACTTC.

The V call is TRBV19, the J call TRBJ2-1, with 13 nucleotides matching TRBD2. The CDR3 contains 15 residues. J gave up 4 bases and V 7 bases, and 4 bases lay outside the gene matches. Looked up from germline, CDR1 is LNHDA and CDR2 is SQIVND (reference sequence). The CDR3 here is CASTSLAGGYNEQFF. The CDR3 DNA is TGTGCCAGTACCTCACTAGCGGGGGGGTACAATGAGCAGTTCTTC.

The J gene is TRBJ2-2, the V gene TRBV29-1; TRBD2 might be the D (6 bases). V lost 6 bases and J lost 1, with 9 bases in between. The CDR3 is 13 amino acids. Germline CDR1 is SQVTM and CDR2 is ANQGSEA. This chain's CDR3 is CSVSGQNTGELFF. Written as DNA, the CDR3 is TGCAGCGTGAGCGGGCAGAACACCGGGGAGCTGTTTTTT.

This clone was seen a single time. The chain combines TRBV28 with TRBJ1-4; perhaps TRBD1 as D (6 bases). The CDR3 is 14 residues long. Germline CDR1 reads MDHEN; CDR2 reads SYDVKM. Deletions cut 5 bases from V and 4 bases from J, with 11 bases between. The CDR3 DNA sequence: TGTGCCAGCAGTCTGGACAGTCTTAATGAAAAACTGTTTTTT. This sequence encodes CASSLDSLNEKLFF.

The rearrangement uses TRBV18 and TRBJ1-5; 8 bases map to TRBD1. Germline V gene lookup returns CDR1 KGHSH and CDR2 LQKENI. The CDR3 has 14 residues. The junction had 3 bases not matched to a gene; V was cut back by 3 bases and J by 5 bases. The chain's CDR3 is CASSPVQGDQPQHF. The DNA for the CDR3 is TGTGCCAGCTCACCGGTACAGGGGGATCAGCCCCAGCATTTT.

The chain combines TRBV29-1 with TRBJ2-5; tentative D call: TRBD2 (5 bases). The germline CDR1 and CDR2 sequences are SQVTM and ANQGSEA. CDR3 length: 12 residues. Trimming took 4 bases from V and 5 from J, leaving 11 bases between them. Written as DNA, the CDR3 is TGCAGCGTTGTTGGAGGTGCGGAGACCCAGTACTTC. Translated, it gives CSVVGGAETQYF.